Described below is a single T cell receptor (beta chain) sequence and its context. RNA transcripts were the template for amplifying TCR beta CDR3 regions. When the TCR CDR3 underwent first-round RT-PCR, the HTBI primer set was used. TCRdb reprocessed the multiplex PCR reads via MiXCR and lists one record per CDR3 protein. The data show hundreds of thousands of distinct CDR3 sequences, just under 20% seen once. This entry is derived from a study of T cells in Graves' hyperthyroidism and ophthalmopathy. V was shortened by 5 bases and J by 2 bases, with 10 bases between the two germline ends. Germline CDR1 is SGHAT and CDR2 is FQDESV (reference sequence). The CDR3 spans 13 residues.

V is TRBV11-1 and J is TRBJ2-7; D is unresolved. Source material: blood. This TCR was recovered from a man aged 35 to 55 with Graves' ophthalmopathy. CDR3 sequence: CASSVTEPYEQYF. The CDR3 DNA sequence: TGTGCCAGCAGCGTAACAGAACCCTACGAGCAGTACTTC.